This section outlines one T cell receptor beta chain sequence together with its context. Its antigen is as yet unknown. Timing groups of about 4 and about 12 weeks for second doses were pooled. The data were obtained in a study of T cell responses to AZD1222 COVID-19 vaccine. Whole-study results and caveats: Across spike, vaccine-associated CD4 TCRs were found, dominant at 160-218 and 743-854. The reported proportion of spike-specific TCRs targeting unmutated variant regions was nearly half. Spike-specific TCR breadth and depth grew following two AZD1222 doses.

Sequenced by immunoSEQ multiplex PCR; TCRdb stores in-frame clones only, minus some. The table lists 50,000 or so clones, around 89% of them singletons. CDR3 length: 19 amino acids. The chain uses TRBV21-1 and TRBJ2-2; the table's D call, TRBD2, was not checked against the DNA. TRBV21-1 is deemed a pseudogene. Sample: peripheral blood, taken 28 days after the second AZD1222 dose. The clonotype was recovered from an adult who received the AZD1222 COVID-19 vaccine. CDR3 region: CASSIPPYSSGRSTGELFF. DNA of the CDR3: TGTGCCAGCAGCATCCCACCTTACAGTAGCGGGAGAAGCACCGGGGAGCTGTTTTTT.